The present T cell receptor beta chain was sequenced within a study of early T cells in non-severe SARS-CoV-2 infection. TCRdb called the 5' RACE reads again in MiXCR, with one record for every CDR3 protein. This sample has approximately 77,000 distinct CDR3 sequences, with around 10% found just once. V was clipped by 4 bases and J by 2 bases; unmatched bases: 9. The CDR3 extends over 16 amino acids. This clonotype turned up a few times. Sequenced here: whole blood, sampled at baseline. The receptor was isolated from an adult who was a healthcare worker with PCR-confirmed SARS-CoV-2 infection or an uninfected control (not recorded which). The donor label of this sample is uncertain. The chain combines TRBV12-3 or TRBV12-4 with TRBJ2-3; the match to TRBD1 covers 7 bases. Written as DNA, the CDR3 is TGTGCCAGCAGTTCATACAGGGGTGGCCTCACAGATACGCAGTATTTT. This sequence encodes CASSSYRGGLTDTQYF.